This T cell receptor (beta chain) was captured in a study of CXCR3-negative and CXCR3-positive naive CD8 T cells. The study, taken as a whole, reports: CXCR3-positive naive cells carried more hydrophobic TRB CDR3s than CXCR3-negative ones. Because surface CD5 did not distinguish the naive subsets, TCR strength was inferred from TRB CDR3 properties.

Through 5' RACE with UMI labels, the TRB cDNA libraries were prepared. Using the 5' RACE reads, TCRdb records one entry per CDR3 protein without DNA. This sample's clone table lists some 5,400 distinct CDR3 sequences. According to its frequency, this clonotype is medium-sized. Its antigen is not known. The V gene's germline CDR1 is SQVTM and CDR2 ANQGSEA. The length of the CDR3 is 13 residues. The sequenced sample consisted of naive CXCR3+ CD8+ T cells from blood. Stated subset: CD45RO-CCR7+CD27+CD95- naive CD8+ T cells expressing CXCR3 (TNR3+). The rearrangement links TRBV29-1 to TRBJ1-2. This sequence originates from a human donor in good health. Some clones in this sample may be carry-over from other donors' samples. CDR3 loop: CSVADGLGYGYTF. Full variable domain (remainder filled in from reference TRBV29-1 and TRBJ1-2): SAVISQKPSRDICQRGTSLTIQCQVDSQVTMMFWYRQQPGQSLTLIATANQGSEATYESGFVIDKFPISRPNLTFSTLTVSNMSPEDSSIYLCSVADGLGYGYTFGSGTRLTVV.